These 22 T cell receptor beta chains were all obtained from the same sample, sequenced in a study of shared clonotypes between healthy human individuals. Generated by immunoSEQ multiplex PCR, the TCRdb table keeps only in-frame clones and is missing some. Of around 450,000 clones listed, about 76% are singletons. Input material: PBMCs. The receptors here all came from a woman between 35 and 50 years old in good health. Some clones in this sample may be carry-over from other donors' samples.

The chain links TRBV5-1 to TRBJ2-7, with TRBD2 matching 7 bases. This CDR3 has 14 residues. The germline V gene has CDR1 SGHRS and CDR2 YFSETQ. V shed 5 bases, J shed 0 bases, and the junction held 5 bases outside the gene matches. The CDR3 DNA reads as TGCGCCAGCAGGATGCGGGAGAGCTCCTACGAGCAGTACTTC. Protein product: CASRMRESSYEQYF.

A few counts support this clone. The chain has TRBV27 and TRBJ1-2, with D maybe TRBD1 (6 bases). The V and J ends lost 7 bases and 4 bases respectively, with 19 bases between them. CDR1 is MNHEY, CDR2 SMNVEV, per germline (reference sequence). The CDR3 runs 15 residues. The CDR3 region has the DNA TGTGCCAGCACCTCAGTGTGGGGGGCCAGCTATGGCTACACCTTC. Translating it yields CASTSVWGASYGYTF.

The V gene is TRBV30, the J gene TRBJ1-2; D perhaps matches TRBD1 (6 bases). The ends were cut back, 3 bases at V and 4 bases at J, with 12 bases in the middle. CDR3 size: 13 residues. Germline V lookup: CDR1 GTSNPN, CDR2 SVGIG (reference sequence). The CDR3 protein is CAWSPGDTYGYTF. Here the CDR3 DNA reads TGTGCCTGGAGCCCAGGGGATACCTATGGCTACACCTTC. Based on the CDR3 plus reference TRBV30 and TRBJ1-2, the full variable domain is SQTIHQWPATLVQPVGSPLSLECTVEGTSNPNLYWYRQAAGRGLQLLFYSVGIGQISSEVPQNLSASRPQDRQFILSSKKLLLSDSGFYLCAWSPGDTYGYTFGSGTRLTVV.

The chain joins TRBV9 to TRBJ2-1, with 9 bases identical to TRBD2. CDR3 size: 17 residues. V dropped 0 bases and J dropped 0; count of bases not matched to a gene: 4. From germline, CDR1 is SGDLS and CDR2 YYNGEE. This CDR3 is CASSVGTSASSYNEQFF. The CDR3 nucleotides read TGTGCCAGCAGCGTAGGGACTAGCGCGAGCTCCTACAATGAGCAGTTCTTC. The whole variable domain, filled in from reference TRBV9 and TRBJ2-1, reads DSGVTQTPKHLITATGQRVTLRCSPRSGDLSVYWYQQSLDQGLQFLIQYYNGEERAKGNILERFSAQQFPDLHSELNLSSLELGDSALYFCASSVGTSASSYNEQFFGPGTRLTVL.

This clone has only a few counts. CDR3 in DNA: TGCGCCAGCAGCCAAAGCTCTGGGGCCAACGTCCTGACTTTC. Its translation is CASSQSSGANVLTF. The chain employs TRBV5-1 and TRBJ2-6, with D unclear. V dropped 4 bases and J dropped 0 bases, with 5 bases sitting between them. The CDR3 has 14 amino acids. Germline lookup yields CDR1 SGHRS and CDR2 YFSETQ.

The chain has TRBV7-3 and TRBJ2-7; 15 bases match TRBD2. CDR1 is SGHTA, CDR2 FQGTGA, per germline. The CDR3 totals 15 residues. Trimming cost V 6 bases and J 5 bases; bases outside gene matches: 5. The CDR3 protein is CASSRGTSGRNEQYF. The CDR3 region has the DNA TGTGCCAGCAGTCGCGGGACTAGCGGGAGGAACGAGCAGTACTTC. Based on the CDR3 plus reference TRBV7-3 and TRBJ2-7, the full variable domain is GAGVSQTPSNKVTEKGKYVELRCDPISGHTALYWYRQSLGQGPEFLIYFQGTGAADDSGLPNDRFFAVRPEGSVSTLKIQRTERGDSAVYLCASSRGTSGRNEQYFGPGTRLTVT.

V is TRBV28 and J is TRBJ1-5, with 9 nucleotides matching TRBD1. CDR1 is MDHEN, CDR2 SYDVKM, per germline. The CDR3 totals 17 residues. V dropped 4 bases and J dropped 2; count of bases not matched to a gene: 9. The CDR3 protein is CASSSMTWTGGNQPQHF. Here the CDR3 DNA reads TGTGCCAGCAGTTCCATGACTTGGACAGGGGGCAATCAGCCCCAGCATTTT. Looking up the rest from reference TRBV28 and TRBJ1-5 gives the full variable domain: DVKVTQSSRYLVKRTGEKVFLECVQDMDHENMFWYRQDPGLGLRLIYFSYDVKMKEKGDIPEGYSVSREKKERFSLILESASTNQTSMYLCASSSMTWTGGNQPQHFGDGTRLSIL.

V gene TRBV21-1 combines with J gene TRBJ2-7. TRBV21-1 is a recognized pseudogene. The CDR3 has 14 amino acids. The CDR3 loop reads CASSKGLGGYEQYF. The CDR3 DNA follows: TGTGCCAGCAGCAAGGGTCTTGGGGGCTACGAGCAGTACTTC.

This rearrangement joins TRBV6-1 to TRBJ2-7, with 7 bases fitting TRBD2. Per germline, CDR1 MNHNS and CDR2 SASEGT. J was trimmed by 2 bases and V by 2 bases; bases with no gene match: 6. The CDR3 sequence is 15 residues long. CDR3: CASSEQASGPYEQYF. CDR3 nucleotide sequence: TGTGCCAGCAGTGAACAGGCTAGCGGCCCCTACGAGCAGTACTTC.

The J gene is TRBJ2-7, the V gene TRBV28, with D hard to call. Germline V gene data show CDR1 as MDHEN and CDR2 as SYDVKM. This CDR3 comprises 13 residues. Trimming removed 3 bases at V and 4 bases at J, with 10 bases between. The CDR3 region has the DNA TGTGCCAGCAGTTTGTTATCGGCTTACGAGCAGTACTTC. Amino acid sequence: CASSLLSAYEQYF.

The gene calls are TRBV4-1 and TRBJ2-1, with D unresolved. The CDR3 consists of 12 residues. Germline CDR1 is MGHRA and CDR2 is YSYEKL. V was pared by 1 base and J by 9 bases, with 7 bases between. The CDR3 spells CASSQVSGEQFF. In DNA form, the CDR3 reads TGCGCCAGCAGCCAAGTCTCCGGTGAGCAGTTCTTC.

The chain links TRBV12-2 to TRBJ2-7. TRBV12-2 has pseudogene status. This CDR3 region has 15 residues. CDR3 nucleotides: TGTGCAAGTCGCGTTCCCCAAGAACCGACCTACGAGCAGTACTTC. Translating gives CASRVPQEPTYEQYF.

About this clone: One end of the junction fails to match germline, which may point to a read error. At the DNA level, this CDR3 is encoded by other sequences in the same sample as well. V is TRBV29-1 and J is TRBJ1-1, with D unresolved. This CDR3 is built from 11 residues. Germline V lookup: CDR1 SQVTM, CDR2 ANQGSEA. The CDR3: CSVEGGTEAFF. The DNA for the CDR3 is TGCAGCGTAGAAGGCGGCACTGAAGCTTTCTTT.

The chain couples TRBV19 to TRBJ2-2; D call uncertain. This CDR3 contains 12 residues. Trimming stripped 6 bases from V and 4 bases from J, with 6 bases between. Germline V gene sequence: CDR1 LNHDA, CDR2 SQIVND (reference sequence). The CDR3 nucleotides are TGTGCCAGTAGACCAGGCACCGGGGAGCTGTTTTTT. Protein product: CASRPGTGELFF.

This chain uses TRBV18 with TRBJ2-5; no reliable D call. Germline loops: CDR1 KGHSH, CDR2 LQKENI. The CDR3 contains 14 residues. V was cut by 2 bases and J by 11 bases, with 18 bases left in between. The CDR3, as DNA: TGTGCCAGCTCACCAAATTCAGTACCCTTGGAGCAGTACTTC. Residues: CASSPNSVPLEQYF.

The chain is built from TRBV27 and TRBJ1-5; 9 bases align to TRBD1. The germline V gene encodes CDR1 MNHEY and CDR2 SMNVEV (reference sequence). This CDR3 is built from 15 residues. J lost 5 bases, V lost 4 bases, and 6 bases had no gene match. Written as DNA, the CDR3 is TGTGCCAGCAGTTCCCCGGGACAGGGTTATCAGCCCCAGCATTTT. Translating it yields CASSSPGQGYQPQHF.

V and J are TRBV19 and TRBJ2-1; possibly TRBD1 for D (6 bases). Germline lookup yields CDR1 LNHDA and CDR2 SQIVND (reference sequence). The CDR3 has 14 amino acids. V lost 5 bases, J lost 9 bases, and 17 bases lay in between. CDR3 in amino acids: CASSPSYRDSEQFF. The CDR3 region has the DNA TGTGCCAGTAGTCCCTCCTACAGGGATAGTGAGCAGTTCTTC.

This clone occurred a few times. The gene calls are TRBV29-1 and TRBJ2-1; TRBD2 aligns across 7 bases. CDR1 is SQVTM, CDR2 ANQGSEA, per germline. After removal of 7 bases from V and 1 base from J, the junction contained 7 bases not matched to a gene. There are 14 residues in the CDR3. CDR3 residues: CSGGAGPSYNEQFF. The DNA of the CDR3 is TGCAGCGGAGGAGCGGGACCATCCTACAATGAGCAGTTCTTC.

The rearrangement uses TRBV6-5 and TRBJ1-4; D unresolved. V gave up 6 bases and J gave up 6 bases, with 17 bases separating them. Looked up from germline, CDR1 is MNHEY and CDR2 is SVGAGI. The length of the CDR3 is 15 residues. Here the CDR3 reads CASRSAVRLHEKLFF. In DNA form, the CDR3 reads TGTGCCAGCAGATCGGCGGTCCGGCTGCATGAAAAACTGTTTTTT.

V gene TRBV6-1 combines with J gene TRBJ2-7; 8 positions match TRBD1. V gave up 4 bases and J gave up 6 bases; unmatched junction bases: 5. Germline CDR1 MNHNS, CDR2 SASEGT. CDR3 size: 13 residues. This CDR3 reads CASSGQGRGEQYF. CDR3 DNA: TGTGCCAGCAGTGGACAGGGGAGAGGCGAGCAGTACTTC.

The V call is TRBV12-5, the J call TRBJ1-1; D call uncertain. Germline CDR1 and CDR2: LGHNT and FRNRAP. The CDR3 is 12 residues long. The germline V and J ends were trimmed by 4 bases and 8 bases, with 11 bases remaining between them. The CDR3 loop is CASGCQQLEAFF. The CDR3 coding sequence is TGTGCTAGTGGTTGCCAACAGCTAGAAGCTTTCTTT.

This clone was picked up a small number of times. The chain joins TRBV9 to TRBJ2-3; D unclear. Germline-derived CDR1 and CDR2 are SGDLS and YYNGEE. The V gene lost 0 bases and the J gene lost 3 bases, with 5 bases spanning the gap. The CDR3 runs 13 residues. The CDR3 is CASSVGQTDTQYF. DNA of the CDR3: TGTGCCAGCAGCGTAGGGCAGACAGATACGCAGTATTTT. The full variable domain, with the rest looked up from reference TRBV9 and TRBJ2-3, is DSGVTQTPKHLITATGQRVTLRCSPRSGDLSVYWYQQSLDQGLQFLIQYYNGEERAKGNILERFSAQQFPDLHSELNLSSLELGDSALYFCASSVGQTDTQYFGPGTRLTVL.